The clone carrying this T cell receptor (beta chain) was counted ten times or more. The data belong to a study of T cells in Graves' hyperthyroidism and ophthalmopathy. The overall study: At the time of initial diagnosis and before any treatment, peripheral blood was collected.

The investigators amplified TCR beta CDR3 regions from RNA transcripts. In the first-round RT-PCR of the TCR CDR3, the HTBI primer set was used. TCRdb ran MiXCR on the multiplex PCR reads and lists one entry per CDR3 protein. The sample lists 500,000 to 550,000 distinct CDR3 sequences; 20% were seen once. Germline V gene lookup returns CDR1 LNHDA and CDR2 SQIVND (reference sequence). Trimming cost V 9 bases and J 3 bases; bases outside gene matches: 10. CDR3 length equals 14 residues. The rearrangement joins TRBV19 to TRBJ2-5; 7 positions match TRBD2. The sequence came from a young man with Graves' hyperthyroidism. The sequenced material came from blood. The CDR3 DNA reads TGTGCCAGCAGCAACTCTGGGAGGGAAGAGACCCAGTACTTC. As protein: CASSNSGREETQYF. Drawing the rest from reference TRBV19 and TRBJ2-5, the complete variable domain is DGGITQSPKYLFRKEGQNVTLSCEQNLNHDAMYWYRQDPGQGLRLIYYSQIVNDFQKGDIAEGYSVSREKKESFPLTVTSAQKNPTAFYLCASSNSGREETQYFGPGTRLLVL.